This T cell receptor (beta chain) emerged from a study of T cells in Graves' hyperthyroidism and ophthalmopathy. Study-wide results and caveats: With a median lead of roughly 6.2 months before onset, the model predicted ophthalmopathy.

TCR beta CDR3 regions were amplified from RNA transcripts. When the TCR CDR3 underwent first-round RT-PCR, the HTBI primer set was used. TCRdb independently ran MiXCR on the multiplex PCR reads; one entry per CDR3 protein. The table shows about 250,000 distinct CDR3 sequences, with roughly 22% occurring only once. CDR1 and CDR2 (germline): MDHEN, SYDVKM. The CDR3 length is 20 residues. Between the trimmed V and J ends, which lost 3 bases and 0 bases, there was a span of 27 bases. This clonotype has a count of ten or more. As yet, its antigen is unknown. The sequenced material came from blood. This clonotype was obtained from a middle-aged woman with Graves' ophthalmopathy. The rearrangement links TRBV28 to TRBJ2-7, with D perhaps TRBD1 (5 bases). CDR3 protein: CASSFNPHEIWGRVSYEQYF. CDR3 DNA: TGTGCCAGCAGTTTTAATCCGCACGAAATCTGGGGCAGGGTCTCCTACGAGCAGTACTTC.